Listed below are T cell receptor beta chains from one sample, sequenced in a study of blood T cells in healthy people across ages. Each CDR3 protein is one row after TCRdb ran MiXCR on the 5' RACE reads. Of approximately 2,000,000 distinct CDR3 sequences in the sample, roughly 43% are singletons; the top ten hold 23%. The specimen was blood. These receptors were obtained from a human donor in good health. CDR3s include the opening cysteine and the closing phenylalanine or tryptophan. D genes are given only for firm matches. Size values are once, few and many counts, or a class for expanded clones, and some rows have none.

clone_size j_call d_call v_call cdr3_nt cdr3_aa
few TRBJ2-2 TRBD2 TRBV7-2 TGTGCCAGCAGCTTACACCCAGCGGGGGGTATCGGGGAGCTGTTTTTT CASSLHPAGGIGELFF
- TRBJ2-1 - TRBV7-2 TGTGCCAGCAGCTTAGGCCGGGTCATCCCCTACAATGAGCAGTTCTTC CASSLGRVIPYNEQFF
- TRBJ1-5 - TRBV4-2 TGTGCCAGCAGCCTCTCCACAGGGCCCCAGCATTTT CASSLSTGPQHF
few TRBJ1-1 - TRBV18 TGTGCCAGCTCCCCGGGGGTTGCGACTGAAGCTTTCTTT CASSPGVATEAFF
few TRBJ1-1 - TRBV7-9 TGTGCCAGCACCGAGACCCAAGATGAAGCTTTCTTT CASTETQDEAFF
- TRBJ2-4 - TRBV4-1 TGCACCAGCAGCCAAGATGGCAGGGGCCATCAGTACTTC CTSSQDGRGHQYF
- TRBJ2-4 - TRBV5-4 TGTGCCACAGAGGGGGGGACCAAAAACATTCAGTACTTC CATEGGTKNIQYF
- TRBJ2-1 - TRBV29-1 TGCAGCGTTGAGAGACACGACAGCGACAATGAGCAGTTCTTC CSVERHDSDNEQFF
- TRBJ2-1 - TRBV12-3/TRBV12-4 TGTGCCAGCGGGAAGGGGGGAAATGAGCAGTTCTTC CASGKGGNEQFF
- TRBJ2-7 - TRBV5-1 TGCGCCAGCAGCTTGGCCGCACCGGCGTTGGAGGAGCAGTACTTC CASSLAAPALEEQYF